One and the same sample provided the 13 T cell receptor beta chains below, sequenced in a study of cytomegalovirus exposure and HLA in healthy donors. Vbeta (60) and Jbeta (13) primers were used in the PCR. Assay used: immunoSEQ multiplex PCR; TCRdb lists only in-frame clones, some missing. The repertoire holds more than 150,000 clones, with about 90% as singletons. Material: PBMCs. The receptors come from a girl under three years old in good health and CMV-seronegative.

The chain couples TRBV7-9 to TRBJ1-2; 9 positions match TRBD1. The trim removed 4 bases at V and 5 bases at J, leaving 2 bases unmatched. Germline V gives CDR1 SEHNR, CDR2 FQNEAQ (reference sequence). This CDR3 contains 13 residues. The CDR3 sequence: CASSSDRGYGYTF. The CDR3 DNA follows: TGTGCCAGCAGCTCAGACAGGGGGTATGGCTACACCTTC.

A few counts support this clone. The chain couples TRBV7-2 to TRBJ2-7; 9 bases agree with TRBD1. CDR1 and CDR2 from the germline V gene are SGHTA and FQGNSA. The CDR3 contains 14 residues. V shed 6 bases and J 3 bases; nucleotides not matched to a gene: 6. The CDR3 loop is CASSTPGQGYEQYF. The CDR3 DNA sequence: TGTGCCAGCAGTACACCGGGACAGGGCTACGAGCAGTACTTC.

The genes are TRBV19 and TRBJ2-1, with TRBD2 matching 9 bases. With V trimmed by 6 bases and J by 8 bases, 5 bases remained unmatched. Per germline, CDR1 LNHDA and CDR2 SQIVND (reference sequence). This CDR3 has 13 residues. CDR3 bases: TGTGCCAGTAGGGGACTAGCCCTCCATGAGCAGTTCTTC. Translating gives CASRGLALHEQFF.

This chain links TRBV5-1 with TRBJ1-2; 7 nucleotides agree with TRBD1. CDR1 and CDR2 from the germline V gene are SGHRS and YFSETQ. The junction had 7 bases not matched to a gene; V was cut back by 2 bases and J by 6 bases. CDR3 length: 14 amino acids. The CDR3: CASSFSTGAHGYTF. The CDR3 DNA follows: TGCGCCAGCAGCTTTTCAACAGGGGCCCATGGCTACACCTTC.

This CDR3 reads CASTPPGLTYEQYF. In DNA form, the CDR3 reads TGCGCCAGCACCCCACCAGGCCTGACCTACGAGCAGTACTTC. This chain uses TRBV5-1 with TRBJ2-7; D not resolved. The V end was cut by 6 bases, the J end by 2 bases, with 15 bases between. The germline gives CDR1 SGHRS, CDR2 YFSETQ. The CDR3 spans 14 residues.

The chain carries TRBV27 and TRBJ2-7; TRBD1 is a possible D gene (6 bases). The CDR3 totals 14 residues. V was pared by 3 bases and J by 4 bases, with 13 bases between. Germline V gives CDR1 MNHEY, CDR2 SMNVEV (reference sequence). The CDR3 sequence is CASSFEGVGYEQYF. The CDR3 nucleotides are TGTGCCAGCAGTTTTGAGGGGGTGGGATACGAGCAGTACTTC.

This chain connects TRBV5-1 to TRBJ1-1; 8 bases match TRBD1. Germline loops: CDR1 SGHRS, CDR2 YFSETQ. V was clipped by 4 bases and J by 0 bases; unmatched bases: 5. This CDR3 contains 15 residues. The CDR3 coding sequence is TGCGCCAGCAGCGAACGACAGGGGATGAACACTGAAGCTTTCTTT. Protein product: CASSERQGMNTEAFF.

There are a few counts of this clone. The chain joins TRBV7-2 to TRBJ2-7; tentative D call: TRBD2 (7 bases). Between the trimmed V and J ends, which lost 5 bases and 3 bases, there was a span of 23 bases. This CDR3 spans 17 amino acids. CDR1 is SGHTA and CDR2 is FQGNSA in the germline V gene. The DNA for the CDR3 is TGTGCCAGCAGCCGTCCCTTTGGGGGGGGCCTTAGCTACGAGCAGTACTTC. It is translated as CASSRPFGGGLSYEQYF.

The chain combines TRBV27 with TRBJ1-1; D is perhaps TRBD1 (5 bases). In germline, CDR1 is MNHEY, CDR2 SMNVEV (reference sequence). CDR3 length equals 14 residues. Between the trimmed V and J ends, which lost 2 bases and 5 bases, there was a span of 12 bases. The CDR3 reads CASSLRGARTEAFF. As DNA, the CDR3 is TGTGCCAGCAGTTTACGCGGGGCCAGGACTGAAGCTTTCTTT.

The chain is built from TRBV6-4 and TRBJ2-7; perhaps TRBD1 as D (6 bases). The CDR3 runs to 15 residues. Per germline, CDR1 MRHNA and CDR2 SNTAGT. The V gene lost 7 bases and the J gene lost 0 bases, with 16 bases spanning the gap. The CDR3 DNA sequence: TGTGCCAGCATTGAGGGGGACACGAGCTCCTACGAGCAGTACTTC. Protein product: CASIEGDTSSYEQYF.

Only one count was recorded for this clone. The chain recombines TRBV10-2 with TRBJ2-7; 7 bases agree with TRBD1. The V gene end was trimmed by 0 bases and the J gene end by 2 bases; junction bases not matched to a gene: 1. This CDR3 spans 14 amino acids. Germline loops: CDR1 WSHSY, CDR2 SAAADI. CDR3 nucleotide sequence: TGCGCCAGCAGTGAGTCGACAGGGCCCTACGAGCAGTACTTC. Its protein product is CASSESTGPYEQYF.

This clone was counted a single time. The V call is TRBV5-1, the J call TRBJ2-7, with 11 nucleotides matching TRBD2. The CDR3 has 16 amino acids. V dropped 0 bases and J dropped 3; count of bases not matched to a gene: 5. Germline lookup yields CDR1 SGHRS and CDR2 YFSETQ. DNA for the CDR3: TGCGCCAGCAGCTTGGCCGGGACTAGCGGAATCTACGAGCAGTACTTC. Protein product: CASSLAGTSGIYEQYF.

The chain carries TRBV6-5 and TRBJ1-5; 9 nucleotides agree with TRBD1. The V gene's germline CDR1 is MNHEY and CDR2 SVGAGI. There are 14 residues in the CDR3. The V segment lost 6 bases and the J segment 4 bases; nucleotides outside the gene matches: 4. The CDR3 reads CASRKTGGNQPQHF. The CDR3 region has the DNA TGTGCCAGCAGAAAGACAGGGGGAAATCAGCCCCAGCATTTT.